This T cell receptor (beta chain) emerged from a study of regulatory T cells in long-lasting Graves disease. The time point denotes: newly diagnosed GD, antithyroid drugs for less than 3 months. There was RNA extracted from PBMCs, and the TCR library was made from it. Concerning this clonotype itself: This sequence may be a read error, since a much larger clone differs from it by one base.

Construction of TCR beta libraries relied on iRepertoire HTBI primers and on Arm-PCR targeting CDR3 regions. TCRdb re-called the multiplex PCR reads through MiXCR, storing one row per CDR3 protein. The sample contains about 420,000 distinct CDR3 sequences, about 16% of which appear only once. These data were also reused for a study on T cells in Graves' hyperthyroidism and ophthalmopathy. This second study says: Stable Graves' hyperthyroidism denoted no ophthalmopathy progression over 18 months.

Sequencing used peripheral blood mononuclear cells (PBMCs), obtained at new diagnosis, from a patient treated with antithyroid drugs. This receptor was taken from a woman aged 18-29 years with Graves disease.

The CDR3 is CASSGRREALF. The CDR3 bases are TGTGCCAGCAGTGGCAGAAGGGAGGCTCTCTTT. The chain uses TRBV6-1 and TRBJ1-1, with D hard to call. This CDR3 comprises 11 residues. Germline V gene sequence: CDR1 MNHNS, CDR2 SASEGT.